This TCR beta chain was obtained from a study of blood T cells in healthy people across ages. Study conclusions and caveats: Unknown CMV status may confound age-related changes in expanded clones.

Notes on this clonotype: Its specificity is unknown.

Then a second PCR, running about 6 to 11 cycles, was carried out with a sample-barcoded 5' primer and a J-beta primer mix. TCRdb passed the 5' RACE reads through MiXCR, listing each CDR3 protein once. The sample has 650,000 to 1,000,000 distinct CDR3 sequences, under 40% seen once; the top ten hold approximately 12%. Germline trimming cut 4 bases from V and 12 bases from J; bases unmatched to any gene: 6. The CDR3 totals 12 residues. Germline V CDR1 and CDR2: LGHNA, YSLEER. The gene calls are TRBV4-3 and TRBJ2-1, with 7 bases that match TRBD2. The TCR was taken from a man aged 18 to 30 in good health. Input material: blood. Written as DNA, the CDR3 is TGCGCCAGCAGCCGTGAGGGGAGGGCGCAGTTCTTC. Translating gives CASSREGRAQFF.